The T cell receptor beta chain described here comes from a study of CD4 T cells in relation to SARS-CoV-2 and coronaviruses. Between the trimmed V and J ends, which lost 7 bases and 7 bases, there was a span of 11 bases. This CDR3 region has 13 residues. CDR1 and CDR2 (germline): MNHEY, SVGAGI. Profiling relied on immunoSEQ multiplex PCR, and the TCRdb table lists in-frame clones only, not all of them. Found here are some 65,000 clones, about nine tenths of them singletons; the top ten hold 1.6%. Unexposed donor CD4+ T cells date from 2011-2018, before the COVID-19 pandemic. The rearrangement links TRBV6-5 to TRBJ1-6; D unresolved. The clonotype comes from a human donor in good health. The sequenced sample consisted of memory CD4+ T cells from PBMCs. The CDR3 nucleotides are TGTGCCAGCACCAGACACAGCAATTCACCCCTCCACTTT. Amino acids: CASTRHSNSPLHF.